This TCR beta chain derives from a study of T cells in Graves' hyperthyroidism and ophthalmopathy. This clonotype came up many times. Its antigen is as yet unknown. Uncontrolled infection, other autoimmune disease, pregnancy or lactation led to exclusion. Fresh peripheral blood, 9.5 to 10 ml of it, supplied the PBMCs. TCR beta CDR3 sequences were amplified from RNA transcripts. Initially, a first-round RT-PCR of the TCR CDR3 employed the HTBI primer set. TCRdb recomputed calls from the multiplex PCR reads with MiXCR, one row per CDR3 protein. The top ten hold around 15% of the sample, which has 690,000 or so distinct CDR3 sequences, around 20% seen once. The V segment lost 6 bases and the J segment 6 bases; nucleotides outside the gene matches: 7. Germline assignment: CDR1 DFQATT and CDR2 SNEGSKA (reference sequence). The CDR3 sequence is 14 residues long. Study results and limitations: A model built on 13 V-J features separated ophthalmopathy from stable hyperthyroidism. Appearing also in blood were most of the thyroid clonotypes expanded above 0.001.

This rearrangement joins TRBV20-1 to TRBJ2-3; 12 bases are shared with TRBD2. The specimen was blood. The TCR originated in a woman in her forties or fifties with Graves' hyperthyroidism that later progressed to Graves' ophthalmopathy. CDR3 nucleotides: TGCAGTGCCCCACTAGCGGGGGGCCCCGATACGCAGTATTTT. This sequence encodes CSAPLAGGPDTQYF.